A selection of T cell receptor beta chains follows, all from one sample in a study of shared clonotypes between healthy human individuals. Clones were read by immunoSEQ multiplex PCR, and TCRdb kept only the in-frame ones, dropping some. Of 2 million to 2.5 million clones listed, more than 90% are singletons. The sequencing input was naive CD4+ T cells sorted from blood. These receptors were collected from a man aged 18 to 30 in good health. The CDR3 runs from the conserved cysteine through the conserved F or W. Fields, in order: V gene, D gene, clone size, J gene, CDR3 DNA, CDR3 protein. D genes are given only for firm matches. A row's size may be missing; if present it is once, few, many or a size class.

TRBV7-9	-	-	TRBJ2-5	TGTGCCAGCAGCTCCACCTCGGAGACCCAGTACTTC	CASSSTSETQYF
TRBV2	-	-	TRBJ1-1	TGTGCCAGCATGCTGGGTATGAACACTGAAGCTTTCTTT	CASMLGMNTEAFF
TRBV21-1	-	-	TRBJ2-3	TGTGCCAGCAGCAATTGGCCAGGGAGAGGGAAAACTAAAGAAAAGACAGGCACAGATACGCAGTATTTT	CASSNWPGRGKTKEKTGTDTQYF
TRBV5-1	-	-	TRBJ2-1	TGCGCCAGCAGCATCGGACCCCATGAGCAGTTCTTC	CASSIGPHEQFF
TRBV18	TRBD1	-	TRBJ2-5	TGTGCCAGCTCACGTTGGGACAGACAAGAGACCCAGTACTTC	CASSRWDRQETQYF
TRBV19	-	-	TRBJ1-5	TGTGCCAGTAGTATAGAGACAAAGGGTCAGCCCCAGCATTTT	CASSIETKGQPQHF
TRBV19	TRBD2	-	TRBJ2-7	TGTGCCAGTACCCCTGGCCGGGACTACAACGAGCAGTACTTC	CASTPGRDYNEQYF
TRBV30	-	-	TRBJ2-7	TGTGCCTGGAGTAAGAAGGTACCCGAGCAGTACTTC	CAWSKKVPEQYF
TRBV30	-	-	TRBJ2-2	TGTGCCTGGAGAATTAAGTCCGGGGAGCTGTTTTTT	CAWRIKSGELFF
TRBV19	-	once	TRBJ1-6	TGTGCCAGTAGCACCCGGGTCTTAAATTCACCCCTCCACTTT	CASSTRVLNSPLHF
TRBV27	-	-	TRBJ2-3	TGTGCCAGCAGCCTCGTGTCTGCGGGGACGCGGGGTACGCAGTATTTT	CASSLVSAGTRGTQYF
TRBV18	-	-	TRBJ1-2	TGTGCCAGCTCACCAGGGGATGCCTATGGCTACACCTTC	CASSPGDAYGYTF
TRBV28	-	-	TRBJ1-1	TGTGCCAGCAGCCCCGGAACAGGGCCTATGAACACTGAAGCTTTCTTT	CASSPGTGPMNTEAFF
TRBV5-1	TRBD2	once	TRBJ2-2	TGCGCCAGCAGCACGACTAGCGGGAGTAACACCGGGGAGCTGTTTTTT	CASSTTSGSNTGELFF
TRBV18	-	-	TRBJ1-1	TGTGCCAGCTCACTAACGGACTCACCGAACACTGAAGCTTTCTTT	CASSLTDSPNTEAFF
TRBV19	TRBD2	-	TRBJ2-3	TGTGCCACCAGACTAGCGGGGGGGCAAGATACGCAGTATTTT	CATRLAGGQDTQYF
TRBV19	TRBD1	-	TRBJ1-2	TGTGCCGCCCGACAGGGGCCCGGCTATGGCTACACCTTC	CAARQGPGYGYTF
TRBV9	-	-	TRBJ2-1	TGTGCCAGCAGCGTAGAACTCCGGGGTGAGCAGTTCTTC	CASSVELRGEQFF
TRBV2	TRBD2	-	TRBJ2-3	TGTGCCAGCAGTGATATGCTAGCGGGCACAGATACGCAGTATTTT	CASSDMLAGTDTQYF
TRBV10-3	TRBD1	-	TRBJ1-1	TGTGCCATCAGGTCCGGGACAGGGAACACTGAAGCTTTCTTT	CAIRSGTGNTEAFF
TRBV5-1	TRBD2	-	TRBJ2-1	TGCGCCAGCAGCTTGCTAGCGGGGGGGAACTCCTACAATGAGCAGTTCTTC	CASSLLAGGNSYNEQFF
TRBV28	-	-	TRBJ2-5	TGTGCCAGCAGTTTAACGGGACGGGCGGAAGAGACCCAGTACTTC	CASSLTGRAEETQYF
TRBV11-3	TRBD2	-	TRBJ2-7	TGTGCCAGCAGCTCGGGAGGGGGCTACGAGCAGTACTTC	CASSSGGGYEQYF
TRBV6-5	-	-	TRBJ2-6	TGTGCCAGCAGTTTAGGCCGGACCCCTCGGGCCAACGTCCTGACTTTC	CASSLGRTPRANVLTF
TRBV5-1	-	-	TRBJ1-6	TGCGCCAGCAACTTTAAAGGCGATGGGAATTCACCCCTCCACTTT	CASNFKGDGNSPLHF
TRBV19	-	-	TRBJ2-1	TGTGCCAGTAGTATCATCCCCAATTGGCAGGGGGGAAGTTACAATGAGCAGTTCTTC	CASSIIPNWQGGSYNEQFF
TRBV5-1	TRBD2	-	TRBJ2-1	TGCGCCAGCAGCTTACCGGGACTAGTGGGATACAATGAGCAGTTCTTC	CASSLPGLVGYNEQFF
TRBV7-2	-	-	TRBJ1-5	TGTGCCAGCAGCTTAAGACGGGATCAGCCCCAGCATTTT	CASSLRRDQPQHF
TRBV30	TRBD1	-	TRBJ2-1	TGTGCCTGGAATCTCGGACAGGGCTACAATGAGCAGTTCTTC	CAWNLGQGYNEQFF
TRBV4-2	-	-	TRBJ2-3	TGTGCCAGCAGCCAAGGCCCCGGCGGGGGCACAGATACGCAGTATTTT	CASSQGPGGGTDTQYF
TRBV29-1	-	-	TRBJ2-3	TGCAGCGTTCTCACCACAGATACGCAGTATTTT	CSVLTTDTQYF
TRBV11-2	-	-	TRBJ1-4	TGTGCCAGCAGCGTATTACCAGGGGCTCGCGGCGAAAAACTGTTTTTT	CASSVLPGARGEKLFF
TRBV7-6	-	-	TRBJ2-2	TGTGCCAGCAGCGCCTACACCGGGGAGCTGTTTTTT	CASSAYTGELFF
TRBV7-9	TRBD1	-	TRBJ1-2	TGTGCCAGCAGCTTAGCCGGGACAGACTTAAACTATGGCTACACCTTC	CASSLAGTDLNYGYTF
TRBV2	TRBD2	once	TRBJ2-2	TGTGCCAGCAGTGTCCTAGCGGGAGGGATCGGGGAGCTGTTTTTT	CASSVLAGGIGELFF
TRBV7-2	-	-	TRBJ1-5	TGTGCCAGCAGCTTAGAATATAGCAATCAGCCCCAGCATTTT	CASSLEYSNQPQHF
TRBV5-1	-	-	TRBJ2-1	TGCGCCAGTACGGCCCTCTCTACTGCCTACAATGAGCAGTTCTTC	CASTALSTAYNEQFF
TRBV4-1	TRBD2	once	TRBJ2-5	TGCGCCAGCAGCGTTAGCGGGGTAAAAGAGACCCAGTACTTC	CASSVSGVKETQYF
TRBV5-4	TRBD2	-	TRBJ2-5	TGTGCCAGCAGCCCCGCTCGAGCGGGGCCCGAAGAGACCCAGTACTTC	CASSPARAGPEETQYF
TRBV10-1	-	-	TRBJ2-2	TGCGCCAGCACCAAGGACGGGAACACCGGGGAGCTGTTTTTT	CASTKDGNTGELFF
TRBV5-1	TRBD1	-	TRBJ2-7	TGCGCCAGCAGCCAACGACAGGGCCGATACGAGCAGTACTTC	CASSQRQGRYEQYF
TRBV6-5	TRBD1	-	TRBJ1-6	TGTGCCAGCAGTCACGCCGGGACAGGGGATTCACCCCTCCACTTT	CASSHAGTGDSPLHF
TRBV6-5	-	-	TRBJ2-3	TGTGCCAGCAGTTCCTGGACCAGGGGAGATGGTACGCAGTATTTT	CASSSWTRGDGTQYF
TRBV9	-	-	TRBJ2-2	TGTGCCAGCAGCCCCCAGCGACAGAACACCGGGGAGCTGTTTTTT	CASSPQRQNTGELFF